These 14 T cell receptor beta chains were sequenced from one sample in a study of blood T cells in healthy people across ages. For the second PCR, which ran for about 7 to 12 cycles, a sample-barcoded 5' primer and a J-beta primer mix were used. TCRdb redid the calling of the 5' RACE reads with MiXCR, one entry per CDR3 protein. Of 780,000 or so distinct CDR3 sequences listed, approximately 55% are singletons. Material: blood. The receptors shown here come from a man older than 75 in good health.

The chain joins TRBV10-3 to TRBJ2-1; the match to TRBD2 covers 8 bases. The J call is uncertain, as TRBJ2-7 better fits the DNA end. Germline CDR1 reads ENHRY; CDR2 reads SYGVKD. The CDR3 spans 15 residues. CDR3 protein: CAISDPSLAGNEQYF. The CDR3 bases are TGTGCCATCAGTGACCCGAGCCTAGCGGGCAATGAGCAGTACTTC.

The chain is built from TRBV3-1 and TRBJ2-3; possible D gene TRBD1, 5 bases. The germline CDR1 and CDR2 sequences are LGHDT and YNNKEL (reference sequence). V shed 8 bases and J shed 4 bases, with 13 bases lying between them. The CDR3 contains 13 residues. The CDR3 protein is CASGARGADTQYF. The CDR3 nucleotides are TGTGCCAGCGGCGCAAGGGGTGCAGATACGCAGTATTTT.

The sample holds a few counts of this clonotype. V is TRBV27 and J is TRBJ2-7, with unresolved D. CDR3 size: 14 residues. Looked up from germline, CDR1 is MNHEY and CDR2 is SMNVEV (reference sequence). The V and J ends lost 6 bases and 0 bases respectively, with 12 bases between them. In nucleotides, the CDR3 is TGTGCCAGCAGATACCGGCGGAACTCCTACGAGCAGTACTTC. It is translated as CASRYRRNSYEQYF.

The rearrangement joins TRBV20-1 to TRBJ2-1; tentative D call: TRBD2 (6 bases). V lost 3 bases and J lost 8, with 20 bases in between. Looked up from germline, CDR1 is DFQATT and CDR2 is SNEGSKA (reference sequence). The CDR3 totals 15 residues. This CDR3 is CSASMAGRLGDEQFF. DNA for the CDR3: TGCAGTGCTAGCATGGCGGGGCGACTGGGGGATGAGCAGTTCTTC.

With respect to this clonotype: The junction departs from the called germline gene at one end, perhaps through a read error. V gene TRBV9 combines with J gene TRBJ2-1, with TRBD1 matching 9 bases. Germline V gives CDR1 SGDLS, CDR2 YYNGEE. The CDR3 is 15 residues long. The CDR3 nucleotides read TGTGCCAACAGCCCCCGGGACAGGGTTTACAATGAGCAGTTCTTC. Its protein is CANSPRDRVYNEQFF.

This chain joins TRBV6-4 and TRBJ1-1, with D hard to call. The CDR3 sequence is 14 residues long. The germline gives CDR1 MRHNA, CDR2 SNTAGT. V was clipped by 1 base and J by 7 bases, with 13 bases between them. The CDR3 region has the DNA TGTGCCAGCAGTGACTACGAGGGAATCATTGAAGCTTTCTTT. Translating it yields CASSDYEGIIEAFF.

This chain connects TRBV14 to TRBJ1-4; D possibly corresponds to TRBD1 (6 bases). V shed 3 bases and J shed 8 bases, with 10 bases lying between them. Germline-derived CDR1 and CDR2 are SGHDN and FVKESK. This CDR3 is built from 13 residues. Written as DNA, the CDR3 is TGTGCCAGCAGCCACAGGGGTGGCGAAAAACTGTTTTTT. The encoded protein is CASSHRGGEKLFF.

This sequence joins TRBV27 and TRBJ1-2; TRBD1 agrees at 9 bases. CDR3 length: 13 residues. From germline, CDR1 is MNHEY and CDR2 SMNVEV (reference sequence). With 5 bases clipped from V and 11 bases from J, the junction kept 9 bases outside the gene matches. The CDR3 nucleotides are TGTGCCAGCAGTCACCGGGACAGGGTAGTTTACACCTTC. Its translation: CASSHRDRVVYTF.

V gene TRBV7-2 combines with J gene TRBJ2-7; 8 bases match TRBD2. The CDR3 has 15 amino acids. J was trimmed by 3 bases and V by 5 bases; bases with no gene match: 9. Per germline, CDR1 SGHTA and CDR2 FQGNSA. As DNA, the CDR3 is TGTGCCAGCAGCGAAAGCGGGAGCCCCAACTACGAGCAGTACTTC. It codes for CASSESGSPNYEQYF.

The gene calls are TRBV20-1 and TRBJ2-5; maybe TRBD1 (6 bases). The V gene lost 1 base and the J gene lost 3 bases, with 15 bases spanning the gap. Germline loops: CDR1 DFQATT, CDR2 SNEGSKA (reference sequence). The CDR3 extends over 15 amino acids. The CDR3 nucleotides are TGCAGTGCTAGAGTCGGGGACACATTCAAAGAGACCCAGTACTTC. Protein sequence: CSARVGDTFKETQYF.

V and J are TRBV7-3 and TRBJ2-1; 7 nucleotides line up with TRBD1. J was trimmed by 5 bases and V by 1 base; bases with no gene match: 5. CDR1 SGHTA and CDR2 FQGTGA come from the germline V gene. The CDR3 spans 15 residues. The CDR3 DNA is TGTGCCAGCAGCTTAATGAGGGGACAGAACAATGAGCAGTTCTTC. Its translation: CASSLMRGQNNEQFF.

This clonotype has only a few counts. V and J are TRBV6-5 and TRBJ1-2, with a weak D call TRBD1 (5 bases). CDR1 and CDR2 (germline): MNHEY, SVGAGI. The CDR3 has 13 amino acids. The V gene lost 2 bases and the J gene lost 8 bases, with 12 bases spanning the gap. CDR3 region: CASSYIPGWGYTF. In DNA, the CDR3 is TGTGCCAGCAGTTACATTCCAGGGTGGGGCTACACCTTC.

This clonotype turned up a few times. This sequence joins TRBV24-1 and TRBJ2-2, with 7 bases aligning to TRBD2. The CDR3 runs to 16 residues. Trimming at V came to 3 bases and at J to 2 bases, leaving 5 bases not matched to a gene. Germline V gives CDR1 KGHDR, CDR2 SFDVKD. The chain's CDR3 is CATSDRGTTNTGELFF. CDR3 nucleotides: TGTGCCACCAGTGATCGAGGGACTACAAACACCGGGGAGCTGTTTTTT.

The chain couples TRBV2 to TRBJ2-7, with 7 positions matching TRBD1. The J call could be wrong; TRBJ2-5 is a better fit for the DNA end. The CDR3 runs to 14 residues. CDR1 SNHLY and CDR2 FYNNEI come from the germline V gene. The CDR3 protein is CASRRGPATETQYF. As DNA, the CDR3 is TGTGCCAGCCGAAGGGGGCCGGCAACAGAGACCCAGTACTTC.